This TCR beta chain was sequenced in a study of CD8 T cells in ankylosing spondylitis. Study outcomes and limitations: Certain motif variants had earlier appeared in reactive arthritis synovial fluid and blood. Within matched ankylosing spondylitis synovial fluid, disease-linked clones were reportedly significantly enriched. Disease-linked clones were found to be CD8+ and relatively rare in peripheral blood. A motif in TCR beta, a set of eight highly homologous variants, appeared characteristic of ankylosing spondylitis blood.

Germline assignment: CDR1 MNHEY and CDR2 SVGAGI. V dropped 4 bases and J dropped 7 bases, with 19 bases sitting between them. CDR3 length: 15 residues. Libraries for TCR beta were made by quantitative 5'-RACE with molecular barcodes. TCRdb fed the 5' RACE reads into MiXCR, producing one record per CDR3 protein. In the table there are under 950,000 distinct CDR3 sequences, 15% to 20% of which are singletons. For this clonotype: The antigen remains undetermined.

This TCR was recovered from a male donor with ankylosing spondylitis. The genes are TRBV6-5 and TRBJ1-1; D might be TRBD1 (5 bases). Input material: blood, either unsorted or a sorted T cell fraction (not recorded which). The CDR3 here is CASSSRGGASYEAFF. The CDR3 nucleotides are TGTGCCAGCAGTTCCCGCGGCGGGGCCAGCTATGAAGCTTTCTTT.